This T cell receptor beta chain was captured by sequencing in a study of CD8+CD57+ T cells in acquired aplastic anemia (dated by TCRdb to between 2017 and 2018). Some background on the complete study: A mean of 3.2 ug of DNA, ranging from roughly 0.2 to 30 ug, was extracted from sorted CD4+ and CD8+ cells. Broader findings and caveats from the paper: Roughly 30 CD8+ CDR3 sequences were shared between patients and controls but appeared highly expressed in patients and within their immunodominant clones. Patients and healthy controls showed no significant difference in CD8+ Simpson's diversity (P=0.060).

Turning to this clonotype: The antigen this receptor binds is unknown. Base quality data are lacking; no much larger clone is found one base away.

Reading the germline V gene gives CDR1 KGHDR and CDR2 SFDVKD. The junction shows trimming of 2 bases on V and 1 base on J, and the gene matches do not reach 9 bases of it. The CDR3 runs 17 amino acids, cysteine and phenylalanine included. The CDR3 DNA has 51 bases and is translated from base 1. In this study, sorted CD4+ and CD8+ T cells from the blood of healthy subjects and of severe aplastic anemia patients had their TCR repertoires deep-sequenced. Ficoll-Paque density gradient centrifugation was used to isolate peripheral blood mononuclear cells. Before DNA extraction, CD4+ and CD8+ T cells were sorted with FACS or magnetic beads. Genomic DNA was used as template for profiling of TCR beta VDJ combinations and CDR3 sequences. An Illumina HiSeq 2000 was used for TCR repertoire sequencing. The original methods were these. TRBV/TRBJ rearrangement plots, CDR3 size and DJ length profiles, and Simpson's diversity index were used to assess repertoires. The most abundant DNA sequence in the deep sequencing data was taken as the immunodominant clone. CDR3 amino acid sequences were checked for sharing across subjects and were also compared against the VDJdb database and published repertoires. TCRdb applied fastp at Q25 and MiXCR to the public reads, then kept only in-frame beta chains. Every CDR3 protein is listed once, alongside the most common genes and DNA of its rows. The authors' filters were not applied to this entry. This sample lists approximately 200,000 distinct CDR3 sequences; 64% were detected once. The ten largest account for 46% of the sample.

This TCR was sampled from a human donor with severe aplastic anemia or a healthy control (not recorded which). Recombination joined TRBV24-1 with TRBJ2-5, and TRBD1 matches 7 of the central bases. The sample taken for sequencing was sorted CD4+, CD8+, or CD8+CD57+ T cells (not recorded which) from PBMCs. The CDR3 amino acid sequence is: CATSDSPQGPSQETQYF. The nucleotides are TGTGCCACCAGTGATTCCCCACAGGGGCCCTCCCAAGAGACCCAGTACTTC.